This T cell receptor (beta chain) was found in a study of blood T cells in healthy people across ages (dated by TCRdb to 2014 to 2015). With regard to the full study: In model experiments, template switching captured roughly one uniquely barcoded TCR beta cDNA molecule for every two T cells. For two donors (one aged 18 to 29 and one aged 80 or older), the study analyzed two additional independent replicas of 1 million unique cDNA reads from the same blood draw. Four age groups were formed from the donors: young (average approximately 15 years), middle-aged (less than 40), aged (roughly 58) and long-lived (82). To avoid experimental bias, donors of different ages were spread randomly across the sequencing lanes. To track age-related changes in TCR beta repertoire diversity, the study relied on deep sequencing normalized with unique cDNA molecular identifiers.

This clonotype has just a few counts. Its antigen target is currently unknown. There are no base qualities to consult, and no much larger clone falls within one base. Receptor amplification or capture employed 5' RACE. The run used an Illumina HiSeq 2500. The second PCR ran for roughly 7 to 12 cycles and used a J-beta primer mix along with a sample-barcoded 5' primer. A unique molecular identifier was introduced onto each TCR beta cDNA molecule by a template-switch 5' adaptor carrying 12 random nucleotides. At least 2.5 million CDR3-containing paired-end reads were obtained from each sample. First-strand cDNA synthesis was performed from all RNA using the Mint cDNA synthesis kit, with priming by a TRBC-specific oligonucleotide. After uracil-DNA glycosylase treatment, a first 18-cycle PCR used universal primers M1SS and BC2_uni_R on all cDNA. The original methods were these. For normalization, 1 million high-quality reads, each with a distinct molecular identifier, were randomly selected from each sample. Reads sharing molecular identifiers were discarded rather than binned into consensus sequences. CDR3 identification, clonotype clustering and error correction used MiTCR with a Q25 quality threshold and the strictest error-elimination algorithm. A nonparametric unseen species model with Euler transformation was used to estimate lower-bound total TCR beta diversity. TCRdb reanalyzed the raw reads on its own, using fastp at Q25 for trimming and MiXCR for clone calling, and kept in-frame beta chains. Records with the same CDR3 protein are collapsed into one entry carrying the most frequent genes and DNA. TCRdb, rather than the study authors, made the V and J calls. The sample table holds roughly 1.5 million distinct CDR3 sequences, of which roughly 43% were seen once. The top ten constitute around 4% of the sample.

Systemically healthy Caucasian individuals from Russia, 39 in total and aged roughly 6 to 100 years, were included as donors. Each donor gave 8 to 10 milliliters of peripheral blood, drawn into EDTA-treated Vacutainer tubes. PBMCs were isolated by Ficoll-Paque density-gradient centrifugation, with at least 6.5 million obtained per sample. Total RNA was extracted from PBMCs with Trizol reagent, with at least 5.5 micrograms obtained per sample. For every donor, an aliquot of PBMCs went through flow cytometry to measure the percentages of naive CD45RAhigh/CD27high T cells. From the cysteine up to the phenylalanine, the CDR3 has a length of 11 residues. Just the 33-base CDR3 DNA is kept, in frame starting at base 1. The full study reports these points: Observed TCR beta diversity correlated strongly with the percentage of naive T cells measured by flow cytometry. Since profiling was done on bulk unsorted PBMCs, naive and antigen-experienced compartments could not be conclusively compared. Estimates of total diversity from one million sequenced T cells were regarded as lower bounds and underestimates. Because donor CMV infection status was unknown, age-related changes in expanded clonotypes were potentially confounded. As age increased, observed TCR beta diversity per million T cells dropped in a roughly linear way, and a significant reduction was already evident by age 40. Compared with the aged group, the long-lived group had more naive CD4+ T cells, fewer expanded clones and increased TCR diversity, suggesting age selection.

The receptor chain draws on TRBV21-1 and TRBJ2-1. TRBV21-1 counts as a pseudogene. This receptor was identified in a woman in her late teens or twenties in good health. Sequencing was done on a sample of blood. The nucleotides are TGTGCCAGCAGCCTAAACTGGGAGCAGTTCTTC. Its protein product is CASSLNWEQFF.